The 29 T cell receptor beta chains reported below all come from one sample, sequenced in a study of T cell responses to AZD1222 COVID-19 vaccine. The protocol was immunoSEQ multiplex PCR, while the TCRdb copy is restricted to in-frame clones and leaves out a portion. The sample yields approximately 150,000 clones, around 92% seen once. Sequences were derived from peripheral blood, sampled after recovery from COVID-19. The receptors shown here come from an adult who had recovered from COVID-19.

The chain carries TRBV7-2 and TRBJ2-3; D is ambiguous. This CDR3 is built from 15 residues. Trimming pared 3 bases from V and 2 bases from J, leaving 12 bases between. Germline CDR1 SGHTA, CDR2 FQGNSA. The CDR3 sequence is CASSFKLGNTDTQYF. The CDR3 nucleotides are TGTGCCAGCAGCTTCAAGCTTGGGAACACAGATACGCAGTATTTT.

The V and J genes are TRBV10-3 and TRBJ2-3; D is tentatively TRBD1 or TRBD2 (6 bases each). Germline V gene sequence: CDR1 ENHRY, CDR2 SYGVKD. The CDR3 is 15 residues long. Trimming shortened V by 6 bases and J by 4 bases, and 17 bases separated the two germline ends. The CDR3 region has the DNA TGTGCCATCAGCGCAGGGGAACGGGAGTCAGATACGCAGTATTTT. This gives the protein CAISAGERESDTQYF.

This chain connects TRBV6-5 to TRBJ2-5, with no clear D. V gave up 0 bases and J gave up 4 bases, with 6 bases separating them. CDR3 length equals 13 residues. The germline V gene has CDR1 MNHEY and CDR2 SVGAGI. CDR3: CASSYSSGETQYF. For the CDR3, the DNA is TGTGCCAGCAGTTACTCCTCCGGAGAGACCCAGTACTTC.

The CDR3 sequence is CASSPRGPSSGNTIYF. Written as DNA, the CDR3 is TGTGCCAGCAGCCCCAGGGGGCCTTCCTCTGGAAACACCATATATTTT. J is TRBJ1-3 and V is TRBV5-4, with 8 bases that match TRBD1. The germline V gene has CDR1 SGHNT and CDR2 YYREEE (reference sequence). Trimming took 4 bases from V and 0 from J; bases not matched to a gene: 6. This CDR3 spans 16 amino acids.

The V and J genes are TRBV5-1 and TRBJ2-7; no definite D call. The germline V gene encodes CDR1 SGHRS and CDR2 YFSETQ. The CDR3 is 12 residues long. Between the trimmed V and J ends, which lost 0 bases and 6 bases, there was a span of 7 bases. The CDR3 region has the DNA TGCGCCAGCAGCTTGGGGAGTCGCGAGCAGTACTTC. This gives the protein CASSLGSREQYF.

The sample holds a few counts of this clone. The chain recombines TRBV23-1 with TRBJ2-1, with 8 bases that match TRBD2. TRBV23-1 is identified as an open reading frame with a role that is uncertain. The CDR3 has 20 amino acids. Unmatched junction bases numbered 19, after V lost 0 bases and J lost 6 bases. CDR3 in DNA: TGCGCCAGCAGTCAATCGACCGGGAGGGATAGCCTGGGGTGGTTCAATGAGCAGTTCTTC. It is translated as CASSQSTGRDSLGWFNEQFF.

This clone was observed a handful of times. J is TRBJ2-3 and V is TRBV5-4; 10 bases fit TRBD1. CDR3 length: 15 residues. Trimming removed 4 bases from V and 1 base from J; junction bases left unmatched: 3. Germline assignment: CDR1 SGHNT and CDR2 YYREEE (reference sequence). The CDR3 is CASSPGTGGTDTQYF. In DNA form, the CDR3 reads TGTGCCAGCAGCCCCGGGACAGGGGGCACAGATACGCAGTATTTT. Drawing the rest from reference TRBV5-4 and TRBJ2-3, the complete variable domain is ETGVTQSPTHLIKTRGQQVTLRCSSQSGHNTVSWYQQALGQGPQFIFQYYREEENGRGNFPPRFSGLQFPNYSSELNVNALELDDSALYLCASSPGTGGTDTQYFGPGTRLTVL.

This chain connects TRBV5-1 to TRBJ2-1; 12 nucleotides align to TRBD2. After removal of 2 bases from V and 0 bases from J, the junction contained 12 bases not matched to a gene. Germline V gives CDR1 SGHRS, CDR2 YFSETQ. The CDR3 is 20 amino acids. This chain's CDR3 is CASSFYPGLAGSSSYNEQFF. In nucleotides, the CDR3 is TGCGCCAGCAGCTTCTACCCCGGACTAGCGGGATCCTCCTCCTACAATGAGCAGTTCTTC.

The V and J genes are TRBV7-2 and TRBJ1-1, with no clear D. Trimming took off 2 bases at V and 1 base at J, with 17 bases between the two ends. Germline CDR1 reads SGHTA; CDR2 reads FQGNSA. The CDR3 sequence is 17 residues long. CDR3 in amino acids: CASSLLPLMFANTEAFF. The DNA for the CDR3 is TGTGCCAGCAGCTTACTACCTTTGATGTTCGCGAACACTGAAGCTTTCTTT.

V and J are TRBV20-1 and TRBJ1-5; 9 bases line up with TRBD1. This CDR3 comprises 12 residues. The V segment lost 3 bases and the J segment 16 bases; nucleotides outside the gene matches: 10. From germline, CDR1 is DFQATT and CDR2 SNEGSKA (reference sequence). The CDR3 sequence: CSASGGTGGQHF. The CDR3, as DNA: TGCAGTGCTAGTGGTGGTACAGGGGGCCAACATTTT.

The V gene is TRBV28, the J gene TRBJ2-1; 13 positions agree with TRBD2. With 5 bases clipped from V and 4 bases from J, the junction kept 5 bases outside the gene matches. Germline V CDR1 and CDR2: MDHEN, SYDVKM. This CDR3 has 16 amino acids. The CDR3 DNA reads as TGTGCCAGCAGTGTACCGGGACTAGCGGGATACAATGAGCAGTTCTTC. Amino acid sequence: CASSVPGLAGYNEQFF.

This clone was observed a single time. The CDR3 loop is CAIKATDTQYF. The CDR3 coding sequence is TGTGCCATCAAAGCCACAGATACGCAGTATTTT. V gene TRBV10-3 combines with J gene TRBJ2-3; D is unresolved. Trimming stripped 7 bases from V and 2 bases from J, with 4 bases between. The CDR3 runs to 11 residues. The germline gives CDR1 ENHRY, CDR2 SYGVKD.

The V and J genes are TRBV6-6 and TRBJ1-1; 7 bases are shared with TRBD1. With 0 bases clipped from V and 0 bases from J, the junction kept 1 base outside the gene matches. Germline V gives CDR1 MNHNY, CDR2 SVGAGI (reference sequence). CDR3 size: 15 residues. CDR3: CASSYSGTVNTEAFF. For the CDR3, the DNA is TGTGCCAGCAGTTACTCCGGGACAGTGAACACTGAAGCTTTCTTT.

The chain has TRBV10-3 and TRBJ2-7, with a weak D call TRBD2 (6 bases). The CDR3 contains 13 residues. CDR1 and CDR2 from the germline V gene are ENHRY and SYGVKD. V dropped 11 bases and J dropped 1 base, with 15 bases sitting between them. As DNA, the CDR3 is TGTGCCGTCGGGACTCAAGCATCCTACGAGCAGTACTTC. It is translated as CAVGTQASYEQYF.

This clone was detected only once. V usage is TRBV4-1 and J usage is TRBJ2-7, with D uncertain. Deletions cut 0 bases from V and 2 bases from J, with 8 bases between. Germline V lookup: CDR1 MGHRA, CDR2 YSYEKL. CDR3 size: 14 residues. The CDR3 nucleotides read TGCGCCAGCAGCCAAGAGGGTCAGACCTACGAGCAGTACTTC. This gives the protein CASSQEGQTYEQYF.

V gene TRBV2 combines with J gene TRBJ2-2; no clear D. V lost 7 bases to trimming and J lost 3 bases, with 15 bases between them. The CDR3 has 15 amino acids. The germline CDR1 and CDR2 sequences are SNHLY and FYNNEI. CDR3 DNA: TGTGCCAGCACCGAAGCGACTCTTTACACCGGGGAGCTGTTTTTT. Protein sequence: CASTEATLYTGELFF.

This rearrangement joins TRBV6-1 to TRBJ2-2; TRBD1 matches 10 bases. Germline CDR1 is MNHNS and CDR2 is SASEGT. The CDR3 length is 16 residues. V was clipped by 4 bases and J by 7 bases; unmatched bases: 9. CDR3 residues: CASSGPPGQGYGELFF. The DNA of the CDR3 is TGTGCCAGCAGTGGCCCCCCGGGACAGGGGTACGGGGAGCTGTTTTTT.

J is TRBJ1-3 and V is TRBV6-1; D is undetermined. Between the trimmed V and J ends, which lost 4 bases and 3 bases, there was a span of 16 bases. CDR1 is MNHNS and CDR2 is SASEGT in the germline V gene. This CDR3 is 16 amino acids long. The CDR3 DNA follows: TGTGCCAGCAGTGCTCTCAATATGGGAGGTGGAAACACCATATATTTT. Residues: CASSALNMGGGNTIYF.

This chain joins TRBV3-1 (or the pseudogene TRBV3-2) and TRBJ1-1; D might be TRBD1 (5 bases). CDR1 LGHDT and CDR2 YNNKEL come from the germline V gene (reference sequence). V gave up 5 bases and J gave up 1 base, with 14 bases separating them. The CDR3 runs 15 residues. The CDR3 is CASSGGGVRNTEAFF. In nucleotides, the CDR3 is TGTGCCAGCAGCGGCGGGGGGGTAAGGAACACTGAAGCTTTCTTT.

The chain uses TRBV4-2 and TRBJ2-7, with 9 bases lining up with TRBD2. Germline V gene data show CDR1 as LGHNA and CDR2 as YNFKEQ. Trimming cost V 2 bases and J 4 bases; bases outside gene matches: 15. The CDR3 length is 18 residues. The CDR3 nucleotides are TGTGCCAGCAGCCAATTTTTAGGTGGTAGCGGGAGCTATTACGAGCAGTACTTC. It translates to CASSQFLGGSGSYYEQYF.

The rearrangement joins TRBV7-9 to TRBJ2-5; 15 positions agree with TRBD2. The V and J ends lost 5 bases and 5 bases, in that order; junction bases with no gene match: 12. The CDR3 runs to 18 residues. Germline V lookup: CDR1 SEHNR, CDR2 FQNEAQ (reference sequence). In DNA form, the CDR3 reads TGTGCCAGCAGCCCAAGGACTAGCGGGAGGGTACGAGCGGAGACCCAGTACTTC. Translation gives CASSPRTSGRVRAETQYF.

The V call is TRBV5-6, the J call TRBJ1-2, with D unresolved. The CDR3 spans 16 residues. Trimming stripped 4 bases from V and 1 base from J, with 17 bases between. Germline CDR1 SGHDT, CDR2 YYEEEE. CDR3 bases: TGTGCCAGCAGCCCTTTGGACGCAAGAGTTAACTATGGCTACACCTTC. This gives the protein CASSPLDARVNYGYTF.

V gene TRBV5-1 combines with J gene TRBJ2-2; possibly TRBD1 or TRBD2 for D (5 bases each). The length of the CDR3 is 14 residues. Germline CDR1 reads SGHRS; CDR2 reads YFSETQ. Deletions cut 0 bases from V and 6 bases from J, with 9 bases between. The CDR3 is CASSLDRDAGELFF. CDR3 nucleotide sequence: TGCGCCAGCAGCTTGGATAGGGACGCCGGGGAGCTGTTTTTT.

This clone was observed once. This sequence joins TRBV2 and TRBJ2-3; 7 positions match TRBD2. The trim removed 4 bases at V and 5 bases at J, leaving 6 bases unmatched. This CDR3 is 14 amino acids long. Germline CDR1 and CDR2: SNHLY and FYNNEI. CDR3 amino acids: CASSGAGDVDTQYF. As DNA, the CDR3 is TGTGCCAGCAGTGGGGCGGGAGACGTAGATACGCAGTATTTT.

The rearrangement uses TRBV27 and TRBJ1-4, with TRBD1 matching over 7 bases. This CDR3 comprises 16 residues. Trimming took 6 bases from V and 3 from J; bases not matched to a gene: 10. The germline V gene has CDR1 MNHEY and CDR2 SMNVEV (reference sequence). CDR3 sequence (DNA): TGTGCCAGCAGACCCCTAGTTACAGGGGCTAATGAAAAACTGTTTTTT. Encoded protein: CASRPLVTGANEKLFF.

The V and J genes are TRBV4-2 and TRBJ2-1; TRBD2 matches 8 bases. This CDR3 is built from 18 residues. In germline, CDR1 is LGHNA, CDR2 YNFKEQ. V lost 1 base and J lost 4; bases outside the gene matches: 12. This chain's CDR3 is CASSQVPGREAHYNEQFF. The CDR3 DNA is TGTGCCAGCAGCCAAGTACCGGGGCGGGAGGCCCATTACAATGAGCAGTTCTTC.

The chain carries TRBV4-1 and TRBJ1-2; the D is unclear. Germline CDR1 and CDR2: MGHRA and YSYEKL. CDR3 length: 12 residues. The V end lost 0 bases, the J end lost 13 bases, and 12 bases lay between the germline ends. The CDR3, as DNA: TGCGCCAGCAGCCAAGATCGTAGGGCCCCCACCTTC. Its protein is CASSQDRRAPTF.

This sequence joins TRBV28 and TRBJ1-2, with 10 bases fitting TRBD1. CDR1 is MDHEN, CDR2 SYDVKM, per germline. J lost 8 bases, V lost 8 bases, and 8 bases had no gene match. The CDR3 runs to 13 residues. CDR3 residues: CASGEGQGLGYTF. CDR3 in DNA: TGTGCCAGCGGTGAGGGACAGGGGCTCGGCTACACCTTC.

This chain uses TRBV19 with TRBJ2-1, with 9 bases matching TRBD2. Germline trimming cut 5 bases from V and 3 bases from J; bases unmatched to any gene: 8. This CDR3 is 16 amino acids long. Per the germline V gene, CDR1 is LNHDA and CDR2 is SQIVND (reference sequence). CDR3 amino acids: CASSSVAGEGYNEQFF. CDR3 coding DNA: TGTGCCAGTAGTTCAGTAGCGGGAGAGGGCTACAATGAGCAGTTCTTC.